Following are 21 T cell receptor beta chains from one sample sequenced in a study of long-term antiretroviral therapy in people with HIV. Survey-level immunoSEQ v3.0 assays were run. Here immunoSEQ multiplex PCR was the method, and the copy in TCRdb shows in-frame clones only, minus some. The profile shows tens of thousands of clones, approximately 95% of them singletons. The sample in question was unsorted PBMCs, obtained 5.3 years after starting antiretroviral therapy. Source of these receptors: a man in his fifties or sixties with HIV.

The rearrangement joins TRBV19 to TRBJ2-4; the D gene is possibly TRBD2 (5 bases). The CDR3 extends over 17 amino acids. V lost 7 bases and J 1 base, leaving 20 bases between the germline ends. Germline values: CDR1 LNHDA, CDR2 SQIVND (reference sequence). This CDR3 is CASMVGEGVGAKNIQYF. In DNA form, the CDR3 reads TGTGCCAGTATGGTCGGGGAAGGTGTCGGTGCCAAAAACATTCAGTACTTC.

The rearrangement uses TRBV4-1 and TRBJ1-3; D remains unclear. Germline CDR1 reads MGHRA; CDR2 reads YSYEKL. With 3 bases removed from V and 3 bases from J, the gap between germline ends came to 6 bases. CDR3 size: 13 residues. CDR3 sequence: CASSQNLGNTIYF. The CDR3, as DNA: TGCGCCAGCAGCCAGAATCTTGGAAACACCATATATTTT.

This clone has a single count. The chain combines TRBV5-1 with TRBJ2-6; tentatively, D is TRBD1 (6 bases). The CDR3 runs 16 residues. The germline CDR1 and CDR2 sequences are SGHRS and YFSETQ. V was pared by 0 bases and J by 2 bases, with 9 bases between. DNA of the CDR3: TGCGCCAGCAGCTTGGATACAGGGCCTGGGGCCAACGTCCTGACTTTC. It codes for CASSLDTGPGANVLTF.

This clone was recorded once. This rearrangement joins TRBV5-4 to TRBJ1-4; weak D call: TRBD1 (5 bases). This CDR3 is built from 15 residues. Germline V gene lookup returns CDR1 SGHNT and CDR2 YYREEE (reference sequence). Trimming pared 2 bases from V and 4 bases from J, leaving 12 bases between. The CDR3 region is CASSFSADSNEKLFF. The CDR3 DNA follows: TGTGCCAGCAGCTTTTCTGCCGACAGTAATGAAAAACTGTTTTTT.

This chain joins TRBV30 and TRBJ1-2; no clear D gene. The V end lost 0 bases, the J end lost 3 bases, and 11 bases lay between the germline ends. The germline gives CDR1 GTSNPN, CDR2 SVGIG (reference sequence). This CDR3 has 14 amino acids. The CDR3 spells CAWSVQLSDYGYTF. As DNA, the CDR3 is TGTGCCTGGAGTGTACAGTTGTCGGACTATGGCTACACCTTC.

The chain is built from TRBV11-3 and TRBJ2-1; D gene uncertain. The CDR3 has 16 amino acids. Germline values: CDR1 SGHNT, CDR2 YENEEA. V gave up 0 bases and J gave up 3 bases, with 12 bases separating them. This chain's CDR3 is CASSLDAVAGYNEQFF. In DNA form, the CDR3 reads TGTGCCAGCAGCTTAGACGCGGTAGCAGGCTACAATGAGCAGTTCTTC.

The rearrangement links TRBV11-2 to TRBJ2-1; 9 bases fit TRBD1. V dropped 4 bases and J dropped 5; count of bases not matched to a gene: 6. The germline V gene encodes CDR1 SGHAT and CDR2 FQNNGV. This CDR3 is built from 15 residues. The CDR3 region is CASSSQGAENNEQFF. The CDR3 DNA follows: TGTGCCAGCAGCTCACAGGGGGCGGAGAACAATGAGCAGTTCTTC.

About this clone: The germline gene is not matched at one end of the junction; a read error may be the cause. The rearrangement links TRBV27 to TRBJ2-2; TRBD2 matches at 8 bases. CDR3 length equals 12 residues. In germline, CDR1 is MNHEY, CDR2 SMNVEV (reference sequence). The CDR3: CASSPGTRDLFF. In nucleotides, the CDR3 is TGTGCCAGCAGTCCCGGGACTAGGGATCTGTTTTTT.

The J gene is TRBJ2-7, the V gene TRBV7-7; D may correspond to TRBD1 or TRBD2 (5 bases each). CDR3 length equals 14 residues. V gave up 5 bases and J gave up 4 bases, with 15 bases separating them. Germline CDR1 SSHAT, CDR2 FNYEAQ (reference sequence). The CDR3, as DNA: TGTGCCAGCAGCGCCGGGACGGACCCTTACGAGCAGTACTTC. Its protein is CASSAGTDPYEQYF.

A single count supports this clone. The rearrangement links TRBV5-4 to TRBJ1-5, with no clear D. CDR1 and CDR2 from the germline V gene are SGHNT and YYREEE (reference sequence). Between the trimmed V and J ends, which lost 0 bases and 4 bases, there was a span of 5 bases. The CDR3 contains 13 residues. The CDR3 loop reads CASSLDVNQPQHF. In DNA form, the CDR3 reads TGTGCCAGCAGCTTGGACGTAAATCAGCCCCAGCATTTT.

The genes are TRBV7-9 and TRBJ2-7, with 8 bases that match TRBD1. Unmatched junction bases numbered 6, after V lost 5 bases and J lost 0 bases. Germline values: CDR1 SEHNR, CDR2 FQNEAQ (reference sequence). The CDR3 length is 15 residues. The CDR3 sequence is CASSADRGLSYEQYF. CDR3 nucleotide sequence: TGTGCCAGCAGCGCTGACAGGGGTCTCTCCTACGAGCAGTACTTC.

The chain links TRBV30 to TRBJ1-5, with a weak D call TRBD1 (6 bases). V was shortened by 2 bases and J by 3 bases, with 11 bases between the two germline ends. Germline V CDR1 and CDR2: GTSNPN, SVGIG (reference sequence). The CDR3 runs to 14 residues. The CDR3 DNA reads TGTGCCTGGAGTTCGTCAGGGGCCAATCAGCCCCAGCATTTT. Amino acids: CAWSSSGANQPQHF.

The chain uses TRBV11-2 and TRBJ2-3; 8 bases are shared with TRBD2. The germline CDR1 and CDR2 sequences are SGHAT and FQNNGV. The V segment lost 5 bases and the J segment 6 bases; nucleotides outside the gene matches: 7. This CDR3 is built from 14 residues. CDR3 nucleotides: TGTGCCAGCAGCCACGGACTAGCTTCCGATACGCAGTATTTT. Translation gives CASSHGLASDTQYF. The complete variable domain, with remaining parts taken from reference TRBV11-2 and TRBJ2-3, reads EAGVAQSPRYKIIEKRQSVAFWCNPISGHATLYWYQQILGQGPKLLIQFQNNGVVDDSQLPKDRFSAERLKGVDSTLKIQPAKLEDSAVYLCASSHGLASDTQYFGPGTRLTVL.

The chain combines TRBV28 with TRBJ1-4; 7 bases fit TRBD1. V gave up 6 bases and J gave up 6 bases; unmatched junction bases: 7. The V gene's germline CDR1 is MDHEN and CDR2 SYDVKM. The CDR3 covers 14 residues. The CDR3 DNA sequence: TGTGCCAGCAGGGCAGGGGGGACTTATGAAAAACTGTTTTTT. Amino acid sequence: CASRAGGTYEKLFF.

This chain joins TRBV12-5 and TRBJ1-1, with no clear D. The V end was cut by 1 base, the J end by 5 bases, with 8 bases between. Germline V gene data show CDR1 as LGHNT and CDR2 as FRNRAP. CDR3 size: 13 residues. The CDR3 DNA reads TGTGCTAGTGGTTTGGAGGGCAGGACTGAAGCTTTCTTT. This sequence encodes CASGLEGRTEAFF.

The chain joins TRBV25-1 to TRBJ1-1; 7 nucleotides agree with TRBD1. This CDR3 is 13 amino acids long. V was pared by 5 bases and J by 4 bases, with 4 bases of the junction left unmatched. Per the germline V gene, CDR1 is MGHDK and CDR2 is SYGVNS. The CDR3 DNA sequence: TGTGCCAGCAGTCAGGGGGAGGGCACTGAAGCTTTCTTT. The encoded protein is CASSQGEGTEAFF.

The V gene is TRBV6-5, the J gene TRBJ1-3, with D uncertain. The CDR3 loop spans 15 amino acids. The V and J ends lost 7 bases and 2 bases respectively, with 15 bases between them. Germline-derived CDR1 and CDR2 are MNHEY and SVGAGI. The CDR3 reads CASTLNAGPGNTIYF. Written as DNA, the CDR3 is TGTGCCAGCACTTTAAATGCGGGTCCTGGAAACACCATATATTTT.

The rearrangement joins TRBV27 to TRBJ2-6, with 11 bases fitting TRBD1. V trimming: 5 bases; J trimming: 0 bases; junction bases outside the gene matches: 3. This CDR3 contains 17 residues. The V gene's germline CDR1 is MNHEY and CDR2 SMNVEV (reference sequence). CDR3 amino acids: CASSPGTGGSGANVLTF. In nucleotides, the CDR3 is TGTGCCAGCAGTCCCGGGACAGGGGGCTCTGGGGCCAACGTCCTGACTTTC.

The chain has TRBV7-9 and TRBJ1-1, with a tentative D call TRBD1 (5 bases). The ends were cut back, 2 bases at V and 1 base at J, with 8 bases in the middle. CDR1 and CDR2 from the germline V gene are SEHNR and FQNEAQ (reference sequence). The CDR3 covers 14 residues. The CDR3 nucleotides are TGTGCCAGCAGCTTAATCCAGGGGAACACTGAAGCTTTCTTT. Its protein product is CASSLIQGNTEAFF.

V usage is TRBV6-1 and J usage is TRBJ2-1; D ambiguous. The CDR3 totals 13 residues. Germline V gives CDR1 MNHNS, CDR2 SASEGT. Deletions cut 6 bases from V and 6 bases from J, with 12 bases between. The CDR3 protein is CASRDPDPNEQFF. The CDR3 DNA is TGTGCCAGCAGGGACCCAGACCCCAATGAGCAGTTCTTC.

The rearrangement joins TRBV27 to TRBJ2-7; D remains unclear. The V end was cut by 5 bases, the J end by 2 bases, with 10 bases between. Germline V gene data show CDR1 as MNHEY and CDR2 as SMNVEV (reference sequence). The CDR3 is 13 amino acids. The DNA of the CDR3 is TGTGCCAGCAGTCGCGGCGGAGCCTACGAGCAGTACTTC. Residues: CASSRGGAYEQYF.